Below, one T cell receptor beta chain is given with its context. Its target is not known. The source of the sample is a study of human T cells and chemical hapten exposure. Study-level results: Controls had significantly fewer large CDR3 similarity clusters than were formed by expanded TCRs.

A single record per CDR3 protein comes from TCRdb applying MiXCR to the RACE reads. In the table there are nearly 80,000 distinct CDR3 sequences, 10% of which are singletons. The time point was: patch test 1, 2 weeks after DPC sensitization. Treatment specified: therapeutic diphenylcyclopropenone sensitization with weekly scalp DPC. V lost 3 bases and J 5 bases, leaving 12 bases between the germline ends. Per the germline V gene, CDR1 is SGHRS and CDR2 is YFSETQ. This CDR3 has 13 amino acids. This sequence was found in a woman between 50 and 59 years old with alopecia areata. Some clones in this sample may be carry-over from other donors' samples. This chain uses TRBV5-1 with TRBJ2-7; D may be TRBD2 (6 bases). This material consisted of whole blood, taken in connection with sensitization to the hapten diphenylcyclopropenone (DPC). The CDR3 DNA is TGCGCCAGCAGCTCCGGGGGACGGAACGAGCAGTACTTC. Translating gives CASSSGGRNEQYF.